This TCR beta chain was retrieved from a study of control samples from healthy donors and cancer patients. The CDR3 loop spans 16 amino acids. Per germline, CDR1 SGDLS and CDR2 YYNGEE. V lost 4 bases to trimming and J lost 0 bases; unmatched junction nucleotides: 4. Libraries were prepared by immunoSEQ multiplex PCR; TCRdb keeps only in-frame clonotypes and omits some of them. The data contain about 140,000 clones, around 90% of them singletons. This chain uses TRBV9 with TRBJ2-2, with 9 bases lining up with TRBD1. Specimen: blood. The sequence was collected from a man younger than 35 in good health. In DNA form, the CDR3 reads TGTGCCAGCAGCTTCGGGACAGGGACGAACACCGGGGAGCTGTTTTTT. Its translation: CASSFGTGTNTGELFF.